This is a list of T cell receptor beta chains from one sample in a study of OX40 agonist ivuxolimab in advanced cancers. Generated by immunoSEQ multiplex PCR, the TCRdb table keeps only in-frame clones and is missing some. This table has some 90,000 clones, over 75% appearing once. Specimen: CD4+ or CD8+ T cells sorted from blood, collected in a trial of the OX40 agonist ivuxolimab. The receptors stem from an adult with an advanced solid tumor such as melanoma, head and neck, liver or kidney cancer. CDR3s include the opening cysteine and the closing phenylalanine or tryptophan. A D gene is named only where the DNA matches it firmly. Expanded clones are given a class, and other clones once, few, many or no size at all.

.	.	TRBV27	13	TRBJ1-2	TGTGCCAGCAGTTTTCGCAGGGACTATGGCTACACCTTC	CASSFRRDYGYTF
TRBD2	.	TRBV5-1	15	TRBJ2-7	TGCGCCAGCAGCTTGGACGGACTAGGCACTACGGCGCAGTACTTC	CASSLDGLGTTAQYF
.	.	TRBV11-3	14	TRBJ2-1	TGTGCCAGCAGCTTCCGCGGTGCGGGGAATGAGCAGTTCTTC	CASSFRGAGNEQFF
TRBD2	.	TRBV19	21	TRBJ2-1	TGTGCCAGTAGTATAGTTCAGGCTAGCGGGAGGGCCTGGGTTAGATACAATGAGCAGTTCTTC	CASSIVQASGRAWVRYNEQFF
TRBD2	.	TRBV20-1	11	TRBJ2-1	TGCAGTGCTAGGCTAGCGGGTGAGCAGTTCTTC	CSARLAGEQFF
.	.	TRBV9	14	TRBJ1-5	TGTGCCAGCAGCGCCGGGACCGCTGATCAGCCCCAGCATTTT	CASSAGTADQPQHF
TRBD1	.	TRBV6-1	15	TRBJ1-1	TGTGCCACCAACCCGACAGGGGGATGGAACACTGAAGCTTTCTTT	CATNPTGGWNTEAFF
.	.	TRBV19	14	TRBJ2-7	TGTGCCAGTAAGCGGTCAAGGAGCTCCTACGAGCAGTACTTC	CASKRSRSSYEQYF
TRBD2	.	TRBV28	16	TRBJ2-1	TGTGCCAGCAGTTCAGAAGCGGGAGGGTCCTACAATGAGCAGTTCTTC	CASSSEAGGSYNEQFF
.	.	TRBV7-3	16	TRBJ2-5	TGTGCCAGCAACTATCCACTAGGGACCGGCCTACAGGCCCAGTACTTC	CASNYPLGTGLQAQYF
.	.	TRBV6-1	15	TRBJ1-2	TGTGCCAGCAGCCTAGTCAGGGGCCTAAACTATGGCTACACCTTC	CASSLVRGLNYGYTF
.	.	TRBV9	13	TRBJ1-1	TGTGCCAGCAGCGTGGCCATGAACACTGAAGCTTTCTTT	CASSVAMNTEAFF
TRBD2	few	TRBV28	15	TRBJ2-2	TGTGCCAGCGGGTCTAGCGGGGGGAACACCGGGGAGCTGTTTTTT	CASGSSGGNTGELFF
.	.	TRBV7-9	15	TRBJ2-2	TGTGCCAGCAGCTGGGGGGCTTTGGACACCGGGGAGCTGTTTTTT	CASSWGALDTGELFF
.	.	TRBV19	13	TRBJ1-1	TGTGCCAGTAGTATAGTTCAGAACACTGAAGCTTTCTTT	CASSIVQNTEAFF
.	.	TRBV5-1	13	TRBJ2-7	TGCGCCAGCAGCTTGGAGGGGTCCTACGAGCAGTACTTC	CASSLEGSYEQYF
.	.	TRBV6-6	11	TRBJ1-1	TGTGCCAGCAGTTGGAACACTGAAGCTTTCTTT	CASSWNTEAFF
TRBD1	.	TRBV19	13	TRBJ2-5	TGTGCCAGTAGTAAGACAGGGGTAGAGACCCAGTACTTC	CASSKTGVETQYF
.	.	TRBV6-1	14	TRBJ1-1	TGTGCCAGCAGTGAAGCGGGAGGGTACACTGAAGCTTTCTTT	CASSEAGGYTEAFF
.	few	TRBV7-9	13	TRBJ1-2	TGTGCCAGCAGCCGGACAGCTCAATATGGCTACACCTTC	CASSRTAQYGYTF
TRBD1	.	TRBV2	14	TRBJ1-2	TGTGCCAGCAGTGAGTCTACAGGGGAGTCTGGCTACACCTTC	CASSESTGESGYTF
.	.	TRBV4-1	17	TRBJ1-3	TGCGCCAGCAGCCAAGATTGGCAGGCTGAGGGTGGAAACACCATATATTTT	CASSQDWQAEGGNTIYF
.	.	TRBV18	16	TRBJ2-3	TGTGCCAGCTCGACCGGGGGCACAGGGAGCACAGATACGCAGTATTTT	CASSTGGTGSTDTQYF
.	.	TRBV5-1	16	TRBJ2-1	TGCGCCAGCAGCTTGGTGGCAGCCGACCAATACAATGAGCAGTTCTTC	CASSLVAADQYNEQFF
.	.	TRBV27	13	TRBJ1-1	TGTGCCAGCAGTTTTTGCGCCGCTTGTGAAGCTTTCTTT	CASSFCAACEAFF
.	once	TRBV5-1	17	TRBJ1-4	TGCGCCAGCAGCTTGGACAGGATTGGCGCAACTAATGAAAAACTGTTTTTT	CASSLDRIGATNEKLFF
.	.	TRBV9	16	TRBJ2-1	TGTGCCAGCAGCGTAGTATCTCAGGGAGCTAGTAATGAGCAGTTCTTC	CASSVVSQGASNEQFF
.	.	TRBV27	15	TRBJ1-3	TGTGCCAGCAGCCCGAGACCCAGCTCTGGAAACACCATATATTTT	CASSPRPSSGNTIYF
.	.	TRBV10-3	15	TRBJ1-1	TGTGCCATCAGTGAGTCGACGGGGGCAGGGACTGAAGCTTTCTTT	CAISESTGAGTEAFF
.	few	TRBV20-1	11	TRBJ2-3	TGCAGTGCTAGTACCACAGATACGCAGTATTTT	CSASTTDTQYF
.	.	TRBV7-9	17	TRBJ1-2	TGTGCCAGCAGCTTAGATCTGGGGGGATTAGGGCGAGATGGCTACACCTTC	CASSLDLGGLGRDGYTF
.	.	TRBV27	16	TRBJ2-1	TGTGCCAGCAGTTTCCCGGGGGGCCGCTCAGCACCCGAGCAGTTCTTC	CASSFPGGRSAPEQFF
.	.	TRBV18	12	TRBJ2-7	TGTGCCAGCTCACCGCAAAACTACGAGCAGTACTTC	CASSPQNYEQYF
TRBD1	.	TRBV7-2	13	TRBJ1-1	TGTGCCAGCAGCCGGGACAGGGGAACTGAAGCTTTCTTT	CASSRDRGTEAFF
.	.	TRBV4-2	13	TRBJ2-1	TGTGCCAGCAGCCAAGAACCGGGGAATGAGCAGTTCTTC	CASSQEPGNEQFF
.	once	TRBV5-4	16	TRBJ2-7	TGTGCCAGCAGCCCCAGGGGAGCGCGCGACTCCTACGAGCAGTACTTC	CASSPRGARDSYEQYF
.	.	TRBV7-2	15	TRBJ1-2	TGTGCCAGCAGACCAAAGCTCCAGGTTAACTATGGCTACACCTTC	CASRPKLQVNYGYTF
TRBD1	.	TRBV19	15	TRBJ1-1	TGTGCCAGTAGTAAGCCGGGGACAGCTAACACTGAAGCTTTCTTT	CASSKPGTANTEAFF
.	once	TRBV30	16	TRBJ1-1	TGTGCCTGGATCCCCCCGAACGGCAGGACGAACACTGAAGCTTTCTTT	CAWIPPNGRTNTEAFF
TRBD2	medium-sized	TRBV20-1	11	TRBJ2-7	TGCAGTGCTCAAAGCGGGACCGAGCAGTACTTC	CSAQSGTEQYF
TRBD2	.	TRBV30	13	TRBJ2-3	TGTGCCTGGGATAGCGGGCCCACAGATACGCAGTATTTT	CAWDSGPTDTQYF
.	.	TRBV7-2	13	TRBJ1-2	TGTGCCAGCAGCTTAGCCGGGAACTATGGCTACACCTTC	CASSLAGNYGYTF
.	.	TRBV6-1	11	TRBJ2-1	TGTGCCAGCGGCGAGTACAATGAGCAGTTCTTC	CASGEYNEQFF
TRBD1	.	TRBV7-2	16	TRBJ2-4	TGTGCCAGCAGCTCGCGGACAGGAATAGCCAAAAACATTCAGTACTTC	CASSSRTGIAKNIQYF
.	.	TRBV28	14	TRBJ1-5	TGTGCCAGCATTCCTGACAGTTTCAATCAGCCCCAGCATTTT	CASIPDSFNQPQHF
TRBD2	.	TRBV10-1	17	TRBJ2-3	TGCGCCAGCAGTCCTGGGACTAGCGGGAGAGGGTCAGATACGCAGTATTTT	CASSPGTSGRGSDTQYF
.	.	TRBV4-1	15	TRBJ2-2	TGCGCCAGCAGCCAAGTCCCGAGCTCGGCCGGGGAGCTGTTTTTT	CASSQVPSSAGELFF
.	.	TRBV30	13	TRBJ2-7	TGTGCCTGGAGTTTTAATCGCGCGGGTGAGCAGTACTTC	CAWSFNRAGEQYF
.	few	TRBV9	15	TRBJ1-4	TGTGCCAGCAGCGTAGGGCGGAGACTCAATGAAAAACTGTTTTTT	CASSVGRRLNEKLFF
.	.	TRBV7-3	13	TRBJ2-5	TGTGCCAGCAGCCGCGGACAGCAAGAGACCCAGTACTTC	CASSRGQQETQYF
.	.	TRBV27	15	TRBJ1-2	TGTGCCAGCAGTTTGCATCAGGGGACTAACTATGGCTACACCTTC	CASSLHQGTNYGYTF